This passage covers 29 T cell receptor beta chains from one sample sequenced in a study of T cells after yellow fever vaccination. TCRdb analysed the 5' RACE reads with MiXCR anew, one entry per CDR3 protein. The sample lists about 110,000 distinct CDR3 sequences; approximately 8.4% were seen once. Sequences were derived from CD8+ T cells sorted from PBMCs, sampled 45 days after the yellow fever booster vaccination. Every receptor here comes from a man aged 30 to 45 who received the YFV17D yellow fever vaccine.

This clonotype was found once. The genes are TRBV7-9 and TRBJ2-2; D gene ambiguous. The CDR3 runs 13 residues. From germline, CDR1 is SEHNR and CDR2 FQNEAQ (reference sequence). The germline V and J ends were trimmed by 7 bases and 3 bases, with 9 bases remaining between them. CDR3 DNA sequence: TGTGCCAGCACCTCATACGACACCGGGGAGCTGTTTTTT. Translation gives CASTSYDTGELFF. The full variable domain, completed using reference TRBV7-9 and TRBJ2-2, is DTGVSQNPRHKITKRGQNVTFRCDPISEHNRLYWYRQTLGQGPEFLTYFQNEAQLEKSRLLSDRFSAERPKGSFSTLEIQRTEQGDSAMYLCASTSYDTGELFFGEGSRLTVL.

The rearrangement joins TRBV29-1 to TRBJ2-5; 11 bases line up with TRBD2. With 6 bases clipped from V and 7 bases from J, the junction kept 7 bases outside the gene matches. Per germline, CDR1 SQVTM and CDR2 ANQGSEA. The CDR3 consists of 13 residues. The CDR3: CSVTSGDTRTQYF. The CDR3 DNA reads as TGCAGCGTGACTAGCGGGGACACAAGGACCCAGTACTTC. The full variable domain, its missing parts supplied by reference TRBV29-1 and TRBJ2-5, is SAVISQKPSRDICQRGTSLTIQCQVDSQVTMMFWYRQQPGQSLTLIATANQGSEATYESGFVIDKFPISRPNLTFSTLTVSNMSPEDSSIYLCSVTSGDTRTQYFGPGTRLLVL.

This chain joins TRBV5-4 and TRBJ2-3; D perhaps matches TRBD1 (5 bases). The V and J ends lost 4 bases and 5 bases respectively, with 14 bases between them. CDR3 length equals 14 residues. Germline V gene lookup returns CDR1 SGHNT and CDR2 YYREEE (reference sequence). In DNA, the CDR3 is TGTGCCAGCAGCAACAGTCAGGGTCTAGATACGCAGTATTTT. It yields the protein CASSNSQGLDTQYF.

This clonotype was counted ten times or more. The chain recombines TRBV7-2 with TRBJ1-1; 9 bases match TRBD1. This CDR3 is built from 15 residues. Germline values: CDR1 SGHTA, CDR2 FQGNSA. The J segment lost 4 bases and the V segment lost 0 bases, leaving 3 bases of the junction unmatched. CDR3 coding DNA: TGTGCCAGCAGCTTAGCCGGGACAGGGAGCACTGAAGCTTTCTTT. Protein: CASSLAGTGSTEAFF.

This clonotype was counted only a few times. The chain employs TRBV5-8 and TRBJ2-3; TRBD1 or TRBD2 may be the D gene (6 bases each). The germline CDR1 and CDR2 sequences are SGHTS and YDEGEE. V was shortened by 2 bases and J by 2 bases, with 12 bases between the two germline ends. This CDR3 is built from 15 residues. The CDR3 coding sequence is TGTGCCAGCAGCTTTACGGGGGCCCTCACAGATACGCAGTATTTT. It specifies CASSFTGALTDTQYF.

This sequence joins TRBV7-9 and TRBJ2-3; D ambiguous. The CDR3 sequence is 13 residues long. Trimming took 2 bases from V and 6 from J, leaving 9 bases between them. Germline CDR1 reads SEHNR; CDR2 reads FQNEAQ (reference sequence). CDR3 DNA: TGTGCCAGCAGCTTACCTGGTCCGGATACGCAGTATTTT. Translation gives CASSLPGPDTQYF. Full variable domain (remainder filled in from reference TRBV7-9 and TRBJ2-3): DTGVSQNPRHKITKRGQNVTFRCDPISEHNRLYWYRQTLGQGPEFLTYFQNEAQLEKSRLLSDRFSAERPKGSFSTLEIQRTEQGDSAMYLCASSLPGPDTQYFGPGTRLTVL.

This clonotype was seen only a few times. The genes are TRBV27 and TRBJ2-1, with D perhaps being TRBD1 or TRBD2 (7 bases each). The germline V gene has CDR1 MNHEY and CDR2 SMNVEV (reference sequence). V was pared by 6 bases and J by 10 bases, with 25 bases between. The CDR3 totals 16 residues. CDR3 amino acids: CASRQSGTTGVWEQFF. The DNA of the CDR3 is TGTGCCAGCAGGCAGTCCGGGACTACAGGGGTGTGGGAGCAGTTCTTC.

This clonotype was recorded at least ten times. CDR3 DNA sequence: TGTGCCAGCAGCTCCCCCGCCCCGGGGGGCACAGATACGCAGTATTTT. Residues: CASSSPAPGGTDTQYF. This chain joins TRBV11-1 and TRBJ2-3; weak D call: TRBD2 (6 bases). V gave up 4 bases and J gave up 1 base, with 15 bases separating them. CDR3 size: 16 residues. Germline V gene data show CDR1 as SGHAT and CDR2 as FQDESV (reference sequence).

A few counts support this clonotype. The chain's CDR3 is CASSQPSRDSKETQYF. CDR3 sequence (DNA): TGTGCCAGCAGCCAGCCCTCTCGGGACAGTAAAGAGACCCAGTACTTC. The chain links TRBV3-1 to TRBJ2-5, with 7 bases identical to TRBD1. The J segment lost 3 bases and the V segment lost 3 bases, leaving 10 bases of the junction unmatched. This CDR3 is 16 amino acids long. From germline, CDR1 is LGHDT and CDR2 YNNKEL (reference sequence).

V gene TRBV18 combines with J gene TRBJ2-7, with 7 bases that match TRBD2. V gave up 2 bases and J gave up 0 bases; unmatched junction bases: 7. Germline lookup yields CDR1 KGHSH and CDR2 LQKENI. This CDR3 region has 16 residues. DNA of the CDR3: TGTGCCAGCTCACCAGCTAGCGGCCACGTCTCCTACGAGCAGTACTTC. Amino acid sequence: CASSPASGHVSYEQYF.

This clonotype appeared many times. The genes are TRBV7-9 and TRBJ2-7; D gene uncertain. The CDR3 is 12 residues long. CDR1 SEHNR and CDR2 FQNEAQ come from the germline V gene (reference sequence). The V and J ends lost 2 bases and 2 bases respectively, with 4 bases between them. The CDR3 loop is CASSLPPYEQYF. CDR3 DNA: TGTGCCAGCAGCTTACCCCCCTACGAGCAGTACTTC.

The CDR3 sequence is CASSLGGEFLYNEQFF. The CDR3 coding sequence is TGTGCCAGCAGCTTAGGTGGCGAGTTTCTCTACAATGAGCAGTTCTTC. This sequence joins TRBV11-2 and TRBJ2-1; D ambiguous. Germline CDR1 reads SGHAT; CDR2 reads FQNNGV. The CDR3 length is 16 residues. The ends were cut back, 1 base at V and 3 bases at J, with 13 bases in the middle.

This clonotype was detected many times. This chain connects TRBV10-3 to TRBJ1-2; D unresolved. Germline CDR1 reads ENHRY; CDR2 reads SYGVKD. This CDR3 region has 14 residues. Trimming left V 11 bases short and J 2 bases short, with 18 bases between. Here the CDR3 DNA reads TGTGCCGCCCTCCAGAGAGGACCAAACTATGGCTACACCTTC. This translates into CAALQRGPNYGYTF.

The sample holds many counts of this clonotype. The CDR3 DNA is TGTGCCAGCAGTCTCCTAACAGGGAGGGAGACCCAGTACTTC. Translated: CASSLLTGRETQYF. The V and J genes are TRBV27 and TRBJ2-5; TRBD1 or TRBD2 may be the D gene (6 bases each). CDR3 length: 14 residues. Trimming pared 5 bases from V and 5 bases from J, leaving 15 bases between. CDR1 is MNHEY, CDR2 SMNVEV, per germline (reference sequence).

This clonotype was seen many times. This chain links TRBV29-1 with TRBJ2-1; D is unresolved. V lost 2 bases and J 8 bases, leaving 4 bases between the germline ends. There are 10 residues in the CDR3. CDR1 is SQVTM, CDR2 ANQGSEA, per germline. The CDR3 reads CSVEKYEQFF. The CDR3 nucleotides read TGCAGCGTTGAAAAGTATGAGCAGTTCTTC.

This clonotype has ten or more counts. V and J are TRBV6-5 and TRBJ2-1, with 10 bases fitting TRBD2. The junction had 15 bases not matched to a gene; V was cut back by 2 bases and J by 8 bases. The length of the CDR3 is 18 residues. The germline gives CDR1 MNHEY, CDR2 SVGAGI. CDR3 bases: TGTGCCAGCAGTTACAACTCCCATACTAGCGGGATAATCGATGAGCAGTTCTTC. This gives the protein CASSYNSHTSGIIDEQFF.

The sample holds many counts of this clonotype. The chain joins TRBV11-2 to TRBJ2-1, with 8 bases identical to TRBD2. CDR1 is SGHAT, CDR2 FQNNGV, per germline. V trimming: 4 bases; J trimming: 2 bases; junction bases outside the gene matches: 4. This CDR3 region has 15 residues. This CDR3 is CASSSPGLAYNEQFF. Written as DNA, the CDR3 is TGTGCCAGCAGCTCTCCGGGACTAGCCTACAATGAGCAGTTCTTC.

This clonotype has only a few counts. The chain recombines TRBV15 with TRBJ2-7; D uncertain. V lost 1 base and J lost 4, with 5 bases in between. Germline CDR1 LNHNV, CDR2 YYDKDF (reference sequence). This CDR3 spans 12 amino acids. CDR3: CATSRGKYEQYF. DNA of the CDR3: TGTGCCACCAGCAGAGGTAAATACGAGCAGTACTTC. Supplemented by reference TRBV15 and TRBJ2-7, the full variable domain reads DAMVIQNPRYQVTQFGKPVTLSCSQTLNHNVMYWYQQKSSQAPKLLFHYYDKDFNNEADTPDNFQSRRPNTSFCFLDIRSPGLGDTAMYLCATSRGKYEQYFGPGTRLTVT.

This clonotype was detected only once. V gene TRBV5-5 combines with J gene TRBJ1-1; 9 positions agree with TRBD1. There are 18 residues in the CDR3. CDR1 and CDR2 from the germline V gene are SGHKS and YYEKEE (reference sequence). Trimming at V came to 0 bases and at J to 0 bases, leaving 9 bases not matched to a gene. For the CDR3, the DNA is TGTGCCAGCAGCTTGGAACAGGGGGCGCGGATCATGAACACTGAAGCTTTCTTT. Its translation: CASSLEQGARIMNTEAFF.

This clonotype was counted at least ten times. This chain uses TRBV21-1 with TRBJ2-4. TRBV21-1 is classified as a pseudogene. This CDR3 region has 18 residues. The CDR3 here is CASSKSVAVDLAKNIQYF. The CDR3 DNA follows: TGTGCCAGCAGCAAATCGGTGGCAGTTGACTTAGCCAAAAACATTCAGTACTTC.

J is TRBJ2-1 and V is TRBV6-2 or TRBV6-3; 9 bases fit TRBD2. After removal of 5 bases from V and 4 bases from J, the junction contained 9 bases not matched to a gene. The germline gives CDR1 MNHEY, CDR2 SVGEGT. The CDR3 extends over 16 amino acids. Written as DNA, the CDR3 is TGTGCCAGCAGTCCCAGCGGGGGGCTTTGGTACAATGAGCAGTTCTTC. As protein: CASSPSGGLWYNEQFF.

The DNA for the CDR3 is TGTGCCAGCAGTCCTAGCGGGAGTGTTGCAGATACGCAGTATTTT. It specifies CASSPSGSVADTQYF. The gene calls are TRBV9 and TRBJ2-3; 10 positions match TRBD2. The CDR3 runs 15 residues. The V gene end was trimmed by 5 bases and the J gene end by 4 bases; junction bases not matched to a gene: 7. CDR1 and CDR2 (germline): SGDLS, YYNGEE.

At least ten counts were recorded for this clonotype. The chain links TRBV7-2 to TRBJ2-5; D perhaps matches TRBD1 (6 bases). The CDR3 runs 14 residues. Trimming stripped 0 bases from V and 2 bases from J, with 7 bases between. The V gene's germline CDR1 is SGHTA and CDR2 FQGNSA. As DNA, the CDR3 is TGTGCCAGCAGCTTAGCGGGGGCGCAAGAGACCCAGTACTTC. Amino acid sequence: CASSLAGAQETQYF.

This clonotype was found many times. CDR3 coding DNA: TGTGCCAGCAGCGAGGGCTCCATATCTTACTACGAGCAGTACTTC. Translated: CASSEGSISYYEQYF. The chain uses TRBV12-3 or TRBV12-4 and TRBJ2-7; possible D gene TRBD2, 5 bases. The CDR3 has 15 residues. Trimming removed 6 bases from V and 3 bases from J, with 18 bases in between.

A remark on this clonotype: This may arise from a read error, as a much more abundant clone is one base away. The V and J genes are TRBV29-1 and TRBJ2-1; 8 nucleotides match TRBD2. Losses at the gene ends were 7 bases for V and 8 bases for J; bases not matched to a gene: 25. The CDR3 extends over 18 amino acids. Germline CDR1 is SQVTM and CDR2 is ANQGSEA. CDR3 residues: CSADPPLTNGRAEDEQFF. The CDR3, as DNA: TGCAGCGCCGATCCCCCCTTGACTAACGGGAGGGCCGAAGATGAGCAGTTCTTC.

This clonotype was counted at least ten times. V usage is TRBV29-1 and J usage is TRBJ2-1; 7 nucleotides match TRBD2. The CDR3 spans 14 residues. Losses at the gene ends were 0 bases for V and 6 bases for J; bases not matched to a gene: 5. Germline-derived CDR1 and CDR2 are SQVTM and ANQGSEA. The CDR3 here is CSVEEPGRGNEQFF. CDR3 DNA sequence: TGCAGCGTTGAAGAACCGGGGAGGGGCAATGAGCAGTTCTTC.

V is TRBV19 and J is TRBJ2-1; 8 nucleotides align to TRBD2. This CDR3 is 17 amino acids long. Germline CDR1 is LNHDA and CDR2 is SQIVND (reference sequence). V lost 0 bases, J lost 2 bases, and 6 bases stayed unmatched. CDR3 protein: CASSIDQAGGAYNEQFF. The CDR3 DNA is TGTGCCAGTAGTATAGATCAGGCGGGAGGAGCCTACAATGAGCAGTTCTTC.

This clonotype was counted at least ten times. V gene TRBV20-1 combines with J gene TRBJ2-1, with D possibly matching TRBD1 (5 bases). The CDR3 is 16 amino acids. Germline CDR1 is DFQATT and CDR2 is SNEGSKA (reference sequence). V lost 0 bases and J 3 bases, leaving 15 bases between the germline ends. CDR3 residues: CSARDTRVGNYNEQFF. CDR3 sequence (DNA): TGCAGTGCTAGAGACACCAGGGTAGGGAACTACAATGAGCAGTTCTTC.

This clonotype was found a few times. The V call is TRBV4-2, the J call TRBJ2-1, with D perhaps matching TRBD2 (6 bases). V was shortened by 3 bases and J by 0 bases, with 15 bases between the two germline ends. This CDR3 contains 17 residues. Germline V CDR1 and CDR2: LGHNA, YNFKEQ. CDR3 in amino acids: CASSQHLALSSYNEQFF. As DNA, the CDR3 is TGTGCCAGCAGCCAGCATCTAGCGCTGAGCTCCTACAATGAGCAGTTCTTC.